This TCR beta chain originates from a study of CD8 T cells in Susac syndrome. TCR beta sequencing covered blood CD8+ and CD4+ T cells. The multiple sclerosis controls were treatment-naive patients, and their relapsing-remitting disease was stable or active. The CD8+ and CD4+ T cells were negatively isolated, with the TEMRA cells enriched by FACS. Random hexamers were used to reverse transcribe the RNA input (about 0.5 to 1 ug). The CDR3 of TCR beta was amplified by immunoSEQ multiplex PCR across 54 Vbeta and 13 Jbeta. TCRdb ran MiXCR on the immunoSEQ multiplex PCR reads and lists one entry per CDR3 protein. Of more than 95,000 distinct CDR3 sequences listed, more than 85% are singletons. CDR3 length: 10 residues. V was trimmed by 5 bases and J by 11 bases, leaving 12 bases between them. Germline CDR1 is GTSNPN and CDR2 is SVGIG (reference sequence).

J is TRBJ1-2 and V is TRBV30; D unresolved. The clonotype originates from a human donor with multiple sclerosis. Sequenced input: CD4+ T cells from PBMCs. CDR3 amino acids: CAWQQLGYTF. CDR3 nucleotides: TGTGCCTGGCAACAGCTAGGGTACACCTTC.